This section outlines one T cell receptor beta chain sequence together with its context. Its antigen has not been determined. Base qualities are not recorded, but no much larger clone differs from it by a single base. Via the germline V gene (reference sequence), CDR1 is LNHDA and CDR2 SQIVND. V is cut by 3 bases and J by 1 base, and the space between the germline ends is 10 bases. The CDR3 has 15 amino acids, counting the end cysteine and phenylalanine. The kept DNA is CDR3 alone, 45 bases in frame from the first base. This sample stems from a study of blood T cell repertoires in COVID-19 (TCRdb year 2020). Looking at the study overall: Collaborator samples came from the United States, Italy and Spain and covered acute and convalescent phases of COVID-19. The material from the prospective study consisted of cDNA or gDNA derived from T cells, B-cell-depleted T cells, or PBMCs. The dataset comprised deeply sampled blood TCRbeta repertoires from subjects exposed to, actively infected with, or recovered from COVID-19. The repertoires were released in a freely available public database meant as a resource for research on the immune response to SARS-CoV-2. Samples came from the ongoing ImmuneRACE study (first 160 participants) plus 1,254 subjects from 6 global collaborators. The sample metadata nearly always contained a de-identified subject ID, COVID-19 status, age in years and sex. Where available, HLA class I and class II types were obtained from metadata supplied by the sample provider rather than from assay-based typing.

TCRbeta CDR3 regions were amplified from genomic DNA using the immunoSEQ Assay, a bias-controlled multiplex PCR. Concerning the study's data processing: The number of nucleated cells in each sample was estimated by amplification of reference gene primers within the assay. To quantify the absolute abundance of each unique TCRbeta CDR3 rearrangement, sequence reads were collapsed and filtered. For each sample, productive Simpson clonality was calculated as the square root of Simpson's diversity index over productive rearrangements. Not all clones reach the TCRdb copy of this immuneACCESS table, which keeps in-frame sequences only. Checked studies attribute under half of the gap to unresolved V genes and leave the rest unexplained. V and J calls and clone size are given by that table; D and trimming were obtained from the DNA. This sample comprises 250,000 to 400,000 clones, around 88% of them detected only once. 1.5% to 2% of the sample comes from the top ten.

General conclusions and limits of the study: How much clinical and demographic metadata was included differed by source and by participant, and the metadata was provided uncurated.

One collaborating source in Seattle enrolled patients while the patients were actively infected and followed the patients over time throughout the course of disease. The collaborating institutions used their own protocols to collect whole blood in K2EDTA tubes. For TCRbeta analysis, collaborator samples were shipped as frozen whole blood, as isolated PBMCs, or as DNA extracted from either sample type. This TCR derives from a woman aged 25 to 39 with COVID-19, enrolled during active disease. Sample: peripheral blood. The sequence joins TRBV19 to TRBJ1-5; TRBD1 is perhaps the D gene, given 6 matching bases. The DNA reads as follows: TGTGCCAGTAGTATCCGGGGGGCGAGCAATCAGCCCCAGCATTTT. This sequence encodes CASSIRGASNQPQHF.